This T cell receptor beta chain was recorded in a study of tumor-infiltrating lymphocytes in oesophageal squamous cell carcinoma (dated by TCRdb to between 2015 and 2016). Library preparation was by PCR. TCRdb records Illumina HiSeq 2000 as the sequencer. The public sequencing data were trimmed at Q25 with fastp and processed into clonotypes with MiXCR by TCRdb, which kept only in-frame beta chains. CDR3 protein duplicates are merged, each entry listing the most common genes and DNA. The sample yields 15,000 to 20,000 distinct CDR3 sequences; roughly 40% were counted once. The ten largest clones represent 30% to 35% of the sample. This clonotype was observed many times. Its antigen target is currently unknown. Base qualities are not at hand, and no much larger clone is one base apart. The germline V gene encodes CDR1 MNHNS and CDR2 SASEGT. From its cysteine to its phenylalanine, the CDR3 spans 14 amino acids. Of the read, only the CDR3 DNA is kept; its 42 bases are in frame from base 1. V loses 6 bases of germline sequence and J loses 4 bases, and the interval between the two ends is 13 bases.

Sequencing was done on a sample of normal esophageal tissue next to the tumor. The clonotype comes from a female donor with esophageal squamous cell carcinoma. The chain joins TRBV6-1 to TRBJ2-1; the D gene is not confidently resolved. The DNA sequence follows: TGTGCCAGCAGAGAGATAGGGCGATACAATGAGCAGTTCTTC. It specifies CASREIGRYNEQFF.